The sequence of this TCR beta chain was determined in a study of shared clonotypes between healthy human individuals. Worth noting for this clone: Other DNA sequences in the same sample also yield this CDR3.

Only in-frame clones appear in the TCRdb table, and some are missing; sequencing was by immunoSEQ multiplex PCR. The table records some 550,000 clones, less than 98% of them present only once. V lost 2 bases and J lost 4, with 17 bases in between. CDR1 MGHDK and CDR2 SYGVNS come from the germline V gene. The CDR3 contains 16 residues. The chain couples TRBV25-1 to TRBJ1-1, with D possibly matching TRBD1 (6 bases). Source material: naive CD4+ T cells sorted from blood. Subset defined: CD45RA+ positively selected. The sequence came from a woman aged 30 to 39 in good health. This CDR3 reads CASSEEGVGASTEAFF. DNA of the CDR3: TGTGCCAGCAGTGAAGAGGGGGTGGGAGCTAGCACTGAAGCTTTCTTT.